This TCR beta chain originates from a study of siplizumab effects on memory and regulatory T cells (dated by TCRdb to the late 2010s). For the wider study: The study examined how the anti-CD2 antibody siplizumab affects alloreactive T-cell subsets in allogeneic mixed lymphocyte reactions built from human PBMCs.

The library was generated by the immunoSEQ multiplex PCR assay. The deep sequencing platform assayed 90,000 to 100,000 TCR templates per sample. Genomic DNA extracted from sorted T cells was used for TCRbeta CDR3 sequencing. The study's own analysis went as follows. The R programming language was used for the clonal analysis of the TCRbeta CDR3 data. Comparing unstimulated samples against CFSE-low samples taken after the reaction was how alloreactive CD4+ and CD8+ clones were defined. Regulatory or non-regulatory origin of alloreactive CD4+ clones was assigned by matching sequences to the sorted unstimulated Treg and non-Treg repertoires. TCRdb carries this immuneACCESS record with in-frame sequences only. Its versions omit some clonotypes, under half of them owing to an unresolved V gene in the studies checked, with the rest unexplained. V and J calls and clone size follow that table, whereas D and trimming were derived from the DNA. The sample has 100,000 or so clones on record, about 91% of them singletons. The leading ten clones occupy roughly 2.5% of the sample.

About this clone: Which antigen it targets is not known. Per-base qualities were not stored, and no clone one base away is much larger.

Findings and caveats that apply to the study as a whole: Roughly 75-95% of proliferating CD4+ or CD8+ clones could not be assigned a naive or memory phenotype. Whether proliferating Tregs from siplizumab cultures were suppressive was not functionally confirmed. Sequences below about 10^-5 frequency were poorly captured, so only a minor fraction of alloreactive clones could be mapped to unstimulated subsets. Of the alloreactive CD4+ clones that could be mapped, the Treg-derived share averaged almost 70% with siplizumab compared with under 30% in control reactions. Unstimulated naive T cells appeared more diverse than memory T cells, and naive cells seemed to contribute substantially to the alloresponse. The cumulative frequency of alloreactive sequences traceable to unstimulated CD4+ memory T cells was significantly reduced by siplizumab.

Sorted unstimulated T cells, along with proliferating T cells recovered from mixed lymphocyte reactions, underwent TCRbeta CDR3 sequencing. Fresh whole blood from ten HLA-typed healthy donors was used as the source from which PBMCs were isolated. V is trimmed back by 4 bases and J by 3 bases, and the junction contains 12 bases that no gene match accounts for. The cysteine opens and the phenylalanine closes a CDR3 of 16 amino acids. Only the CDR3 DNA is retained, 48 bases long and in frame from the first base. Via the germline V gene (reference sequence), CDR1 is SGHNT and CDR2 YYREEE. Rearrangement joined TRBV5-4 to TRBJ2-5, with 7 bases matching TRBD2. Sequencing was performed on CD4+ T cells sorted from blood. This TCR came from a human donor in good health. Some clones in this sample may be carry-over from other donors' samples. The CDR3 protein: CASSPRPVGGKETQYF. Read as DNA, the sequence is TGTGCCAGCAGCCCGCGGCCGGTGGGGGGGAAAGAGACCCAGTACTTC.